This entry describes one T cell receptor (beta chain). The data were taken from a study of OX40 agonist ivuxolimab in advanced cancers. In the study overall: It was ivuxolimab, an agonistic anti-OX40 (CD134) antibody, that patients were treated with.

The CDR3 is 13 amino acids. Germline V gene data show CDR1 as KGHSH and CDR2 as LQKENI. V lost 4 bases to trimming and J lost 4 bases, with 7 bases between them. Data came from immunoSEQ multiplex PCR; TCRdb stores just in-frame clones and leaves some out. This table holds over 60,000 clones, more than 80% found once. The TCR originated in an adult with an advanced solid tumor such as melanoma, head and neck, liver or kidney cancer. The chain uses TRBV18 and TRBJ2-2; D is ambiguous. Sequenced material: CD4+ or CD8+ T cells sorted from blood, taken in a trial of the OX40 agonist ivuxolimab. The DNA of the CDR3 is TGTGCCAGCTCACTTAGGATCACCGGGGAGCTGTTTTTT. It encodes CASSLRITGELFF.